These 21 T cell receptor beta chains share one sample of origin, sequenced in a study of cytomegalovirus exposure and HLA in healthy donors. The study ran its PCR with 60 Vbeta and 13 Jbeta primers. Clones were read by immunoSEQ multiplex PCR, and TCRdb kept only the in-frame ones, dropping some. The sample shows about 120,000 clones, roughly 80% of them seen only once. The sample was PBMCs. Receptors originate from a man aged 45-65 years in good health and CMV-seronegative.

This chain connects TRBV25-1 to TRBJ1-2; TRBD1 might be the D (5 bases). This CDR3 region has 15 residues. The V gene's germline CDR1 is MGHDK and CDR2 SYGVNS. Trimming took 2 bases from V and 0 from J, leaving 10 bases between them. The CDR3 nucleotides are TGTGCCAGCAGTGAAGGACACAATACTAACTATGGCTACACCTTC. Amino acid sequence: CASSEGHNTNYGYTF.

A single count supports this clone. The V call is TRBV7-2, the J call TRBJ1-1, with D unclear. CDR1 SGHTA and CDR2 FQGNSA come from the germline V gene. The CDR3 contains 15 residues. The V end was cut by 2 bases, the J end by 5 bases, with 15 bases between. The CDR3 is CASSLSTTLRTEAFF. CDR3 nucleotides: TGTGCCAGCAGCTTAAGCACAACCCTGAGGACTGAAGCTTTCTTT.

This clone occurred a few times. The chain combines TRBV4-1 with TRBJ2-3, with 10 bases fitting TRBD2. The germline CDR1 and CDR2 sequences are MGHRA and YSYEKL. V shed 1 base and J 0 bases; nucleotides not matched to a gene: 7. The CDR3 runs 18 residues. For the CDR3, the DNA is TGCGCCAGCAGCCAAGTGATAGCGGGAGGTACTAGCACAGATACGCAGTATTTT. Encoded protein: CASSQVIAGGTSTDTQYF.

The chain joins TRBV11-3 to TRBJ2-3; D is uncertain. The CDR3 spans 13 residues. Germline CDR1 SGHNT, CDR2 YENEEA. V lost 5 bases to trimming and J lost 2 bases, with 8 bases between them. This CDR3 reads CASSIRYTDTQYF. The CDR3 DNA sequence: TGTGCCAGCAGCATTCGGTACACAGATACGCAGTATTTT. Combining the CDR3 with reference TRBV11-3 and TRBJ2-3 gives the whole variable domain EAGVVQSPRYKIIEKKQPVAFWCNPISGHNTLYWYLQNLGQGPELLIRYENEEAVDDSQLPKDRFSAERLKGVDSTLKIQPAELGDSAVYLCASSIRYTDTQYFGPGTRLTVL.

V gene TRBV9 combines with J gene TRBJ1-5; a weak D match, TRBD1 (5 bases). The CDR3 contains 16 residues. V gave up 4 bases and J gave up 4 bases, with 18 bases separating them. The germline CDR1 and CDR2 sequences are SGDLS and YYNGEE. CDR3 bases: TGTGCCAGCAGCCTACTAGGGACTGAAACAAATCAGCCCCAGCATTTT. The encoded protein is CASSLLGTETNQPQHF.

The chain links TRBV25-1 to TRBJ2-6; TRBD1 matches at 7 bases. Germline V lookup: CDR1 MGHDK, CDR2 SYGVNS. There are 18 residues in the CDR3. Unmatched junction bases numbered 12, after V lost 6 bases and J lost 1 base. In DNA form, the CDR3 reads TGTGCCAGCAGCGGTGGGGGACAGAGAGAGTCTGGGGCCAACGTCCTGACTTTC. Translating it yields CASSGGGQRESGANVLTF.

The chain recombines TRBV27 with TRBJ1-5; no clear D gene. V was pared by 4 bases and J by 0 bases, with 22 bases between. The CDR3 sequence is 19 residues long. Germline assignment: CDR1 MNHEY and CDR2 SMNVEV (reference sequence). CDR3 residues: CASSSQKDPGLYSNQPQHF. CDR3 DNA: TGTGCCAGCAGTTCCCAGAAAGATCCAGGCTTGTATAGCAATCAGCCCCAGCATTTT.

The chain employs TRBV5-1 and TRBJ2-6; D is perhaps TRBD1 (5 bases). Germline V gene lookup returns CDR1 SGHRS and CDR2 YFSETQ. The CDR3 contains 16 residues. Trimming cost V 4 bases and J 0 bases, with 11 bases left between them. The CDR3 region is CASSITGTSGANVLTF. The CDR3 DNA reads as TGCGCCAGCAGCATCACAGGCACCTCTGGGGCCAACGTCCTGACTTTC.

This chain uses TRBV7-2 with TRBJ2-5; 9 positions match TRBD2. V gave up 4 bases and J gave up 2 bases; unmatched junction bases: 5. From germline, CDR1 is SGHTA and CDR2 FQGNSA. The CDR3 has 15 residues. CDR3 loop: CASSYASGDQETQYF. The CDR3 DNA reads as TGTGCCAGCAGCTACGCTAGCGGGGATCAAGAGACCCAGTACTTC.

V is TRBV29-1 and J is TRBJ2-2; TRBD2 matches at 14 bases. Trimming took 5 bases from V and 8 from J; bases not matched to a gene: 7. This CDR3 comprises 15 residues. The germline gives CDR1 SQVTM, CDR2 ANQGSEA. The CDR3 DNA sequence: TGCAGCGTTACGGGACTAGCGGGAGTAGCAGGGGAGCTGTTTTTT. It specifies CSVTGLAGVAGELFF.

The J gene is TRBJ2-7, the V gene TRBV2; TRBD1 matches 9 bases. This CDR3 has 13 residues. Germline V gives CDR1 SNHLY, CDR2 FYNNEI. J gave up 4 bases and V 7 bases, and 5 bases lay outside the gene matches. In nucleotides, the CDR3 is TGTGCCAGCATAGCAGGGACAGGGTACGAGCAGTACTTC. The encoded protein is CASIAGTGYEQYF.

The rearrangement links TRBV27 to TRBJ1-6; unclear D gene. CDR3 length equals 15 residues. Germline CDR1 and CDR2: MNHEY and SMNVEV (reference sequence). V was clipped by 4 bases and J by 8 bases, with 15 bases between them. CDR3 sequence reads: CASSSREGGDSPLHF. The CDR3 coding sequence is TGTGCCAGCAGTTCAAGAGAGGGTGGTGATTCACCCCTCCACTTT.

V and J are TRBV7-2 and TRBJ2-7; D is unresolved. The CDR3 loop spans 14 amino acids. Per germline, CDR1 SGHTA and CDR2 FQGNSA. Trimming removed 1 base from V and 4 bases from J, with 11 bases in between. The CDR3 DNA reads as TGTGCCAGCAGCTTAGACCCCCTAACTTACGAGCAGTACTTC. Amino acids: CASSLDPLTYEQYF. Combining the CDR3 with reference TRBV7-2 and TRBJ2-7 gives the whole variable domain GAGVSQSPSNKVTEKGKDVELRCDPISGHTALYWYRQSLGQGLEFLIYFQGNSAPDKSGLPSDRFSAERTGGSVSTLTIQRTQQEDSAVYLCASSLDPLTYEQYFGPGTRLTVT.

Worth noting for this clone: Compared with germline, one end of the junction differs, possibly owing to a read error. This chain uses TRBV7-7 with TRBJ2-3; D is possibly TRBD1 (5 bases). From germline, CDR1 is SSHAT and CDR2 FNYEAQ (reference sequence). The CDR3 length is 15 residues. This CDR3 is CASSPRWGDSNTQYF. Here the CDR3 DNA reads TGTGCTAGCAGCCCCCGATGGGGTGACAGTAATACGCAGTATTTT.

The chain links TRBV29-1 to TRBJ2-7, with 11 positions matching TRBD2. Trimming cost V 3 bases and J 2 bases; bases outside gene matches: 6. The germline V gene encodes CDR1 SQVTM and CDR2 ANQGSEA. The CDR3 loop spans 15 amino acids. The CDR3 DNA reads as TGCAGCGTTGATATAGCGGGAGGGGGGCCCTACGAGCAGTACTTC. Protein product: CSVDIAGGGPYEQYF.

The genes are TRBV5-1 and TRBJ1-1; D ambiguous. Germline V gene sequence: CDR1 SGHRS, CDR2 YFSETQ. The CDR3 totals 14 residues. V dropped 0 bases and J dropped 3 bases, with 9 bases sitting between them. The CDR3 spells CASSLVPADTEAFF. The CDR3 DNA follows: TGCGCCAGCAGCTTGGTCCCCGCGGACACTGAAGCTTTCTTT.

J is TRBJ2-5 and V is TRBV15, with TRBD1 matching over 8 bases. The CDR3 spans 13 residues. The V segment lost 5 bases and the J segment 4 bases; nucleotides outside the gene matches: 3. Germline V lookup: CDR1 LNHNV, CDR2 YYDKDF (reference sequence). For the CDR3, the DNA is TGTGCCACCAGCCGACAGGGGATAGAGACCCAGTACTTC. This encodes CATSRQGIETQYF.

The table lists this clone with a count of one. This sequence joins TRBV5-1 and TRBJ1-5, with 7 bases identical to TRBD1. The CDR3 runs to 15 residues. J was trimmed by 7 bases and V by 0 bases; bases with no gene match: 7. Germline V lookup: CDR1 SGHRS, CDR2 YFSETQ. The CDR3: CASSLGDRAGQPQHF. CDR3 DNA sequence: TGCGCCAGCAGCTTGGGTGACAGGGCCGGACAGCCCCAGCATTTT.

For the CDR3, the DNA is TGTGCCAGCAGTGAACCGACAGGGGGCTTATACGAGCAGTACTTC. It specifies CASSEPTGGLYEQYF. This chain joins TRBV25-1 and TRBJ2-7; 10 bases line up with TRBD1. The V segment lost 2 bases and the J segment 4 bases; nucleotides outside the gene matches: 5. Germline V gene sequence: CDR1 MGHDK, CDR2 SYGVNS. The CDR3 is 15 residues long.

CDR3 coding DNA: TGTGCCAGCAGTGGAGTGAGGGCCTCTGAAGCTTTCTTT. This encodes CASSGVRASEAFF. The V gene is TRBV6-5, the J gene TRBJ1-1; D unresolved. Germline V CDR1 and CDR2: MNHEY, SVGAGI. This CDR3 is 13 amino acids long. V gave up 5 bases and J gave up 6 bases, with 13 bases separating them.

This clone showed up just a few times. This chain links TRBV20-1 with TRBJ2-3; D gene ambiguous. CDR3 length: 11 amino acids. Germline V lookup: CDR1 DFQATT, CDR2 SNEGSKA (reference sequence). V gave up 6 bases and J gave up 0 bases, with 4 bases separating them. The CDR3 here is CSAPSTDTQYF. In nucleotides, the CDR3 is TGCAGTGCCCCGAGCACAGATACGCAGTATTTT.